This T cell receptor beta chain was sequenced during a study of shared clonotypes between healthy human individuals. Profiled with immunoSEQ multiplex PCR; TCRdb holds only in-frame clones, not every one. Counted here are 470,000 or so clones, 81% occurring once; the ten biggest clones make up roughly 12%. Germline assignment: CDR1 KGHSH and CDR2 LQKENI. The CDR3 extends over 12 amino acids. V shed 3 bases and J shed 7 bases, with 9 bases lying between them. The V and J genes are TRBV18 and TRBJ1-1; D not certain. Sequencing used PBMCs. The clonotype comes from a woman in her thirties or forties in good health. Some clones in this sample may be carry-over from other donors' samples. The chain's CDR3 is CASSPVGGEAFF. Written as DNA, the CDR3 is TGTGCCAGCTCACCGGTGGGCGGTGAAGCTTTCTTT.